This TCR beta chain was documented in a study of control samples from healthy donors and cancer patients (dated by TCRdb to the early 2020s). The library relied on the immunoSEQ multiplex PCR assay. The source is immuneACCESS, and TCRdb retained only in-frame sequences with V and J called. Part of the clones is not carried over; for the studies checked, unresolved V genes explain less than half of this, and the remainder is unexplained. For this sample there are around 58,000 clones; roughly 87% appear just once. The ten largest clones represent less than 4% of the sample. As concerns this clone: Its antigen remains unidentified. There are no base qualities to consult, and no much larger clone falls within one base.

Taken from cysteine to phenylalanine, the CDR3 has 13 residues. Just CDR3 DNA is preserved here, 39 bases in frame from base 1. From the germline V gene, CDR1 is MDHEN and CDR2 is SYDVKM. The junction shows trimming of 6 bases on V and 10 bases on J, and the gene matches do not reach 8 bases of it. Sequences were obtained from blood. The V and J genes are TRBV28 and TRBJ2-1; 8 junctional bases match TRBD1. The sequence came from a man aged 50 to 59 in good health. The encoded CDR3 is CASSLTTGEEQFF. The bases read TGTGCCAGCAGCCTAACGACAGGGGAAGAGCAGTTCTTC.